This T cell receptor beta chain was obtained from a study of T cells in Graves' hyperthyroidism and ophthalmopathy (dated by TCRdb to between 2017 and 2020). For context, the study as a whole: Peripheral blood was collected at initial diagnosis, before any treatment. Whether ophthalmopathy could be predicted prospectively was tested in an independent validation cohort made up of roughly 20 hyperthyroidism patients plus 17 patients who later progressed to ophthalmopathy. Once sampling was done, hyperthyroidism patients were given methimazole at a starting dose of 30 mg daily, whereas ophthalmopathy patients were given high-dose intravenous methylprednisolone. In addition, the study compared T-cell repertoires in thyroid tissue and in blood from 6 or 7 Graves' hyperthyroidism patients. The paper describes TCR Vbeta CDR3 sequencing of about 140 peripheral blood samples, made up of 43 ophthalmopathy patients, 70 to 75 hyperthyroidism patients and about 17 progressor patients. A discovery cohort of about a hundred patients, approximately 45 with Graves' ophthalmopathy and under 60 with stable Graves' hyperthyroidism, was used to find distinguishing TCR V-J signatures. The roughly 91 discovery patients were randomly split 7:3 into training and test sets. What the work shows at the level of the full study, not this receptor alone: Most expanded thyroid clonotypes (frequency above 0.001) were also detected in blood, a finding suggesting that blood repertoires may reflect thyroid immune responses. During validation, the model predicted progression to ophthalmopathy a median of about 6.3 months ahead of onset, with around 71% sensitivity and around 73% specificity. A 13 V-J signature model separated ophthalmopathy from stable hyperthyroidism, with over 85% sensitivity and roughly 84% specificity in cross-validation and 80%/75% in testing. Sample size was not statistically predetermined, and investigators were not blinded to group allocation.

From the cysteine up to the phenylalanine, the CDR3 has a length of 16 residues. The retained sequence is limited to the CDR3, 48 bases, with the frame set at the first base. From V the trimming removes 4 bases and from J it removes 0 bases, while the gene matches leave 7 bases of the junction unaccounted for. Reading the germline V gene (reference sequence) gives CDR1 DFQATT and CDR2 SNEGSKA. The TCR beta CDR3 regions were amplified from RNA transcripts. The TCR CDR3 was subjected to a first round of RT-PCR using the HTBI primer set and the Qiagen OneStep RT-PCR kit. Libraries were constructed in a second round of multiplex PCR, after which size selection and purification were performed. Paired-end sequencing of the libraries was performed with 100 bp reads on an Illumina HiSeq2000. The study's own analysis went as follows. SOAPnuke was used to process the raw data, throwing out any read that contained adapters or uncalled bases, had a mean Phred below 15, or lacked an exact constant-primer or identifier match. COPE v1.2.5 was used to merge high-quality paired reads, and clonotypes were defined as unique nucleotide sequences. MiTCR v1.1 was used to align clonotypes to the IMGT TRBV, TRBD and TRBJ reference segments. The analysis was restricted to V-J combinations with a frequency above 0.0001, which together covered roughly 99% of the repertoires. The TCS score was defined as the ratio of F50 (clonal expansion) to E x V (chaos), calculated using BLOSUM62-based TCRdist between CDR3 peptides within each V-J. Welch's t-statistics and random forest reduced around 510 V-J features to 10 to 15, which were used in a naive Bayes classifier (R e1071). In TCRdb, the public reads were trimmed at Q25 with fastp and aligned with MiXCR, with productive beta chains retained. When rows share a CDR3 protein, they turn into one entry using the most common DNA and genes. TCRdb, rather than the study authors, made the V and J calls. The sample table lists a few hundred thousand distinct CDR3 sequences, more than 11% of them with a count of one. Together, the top ten hold roughly 5.7% of the sample.

Hyperthyroidism patients were newly diagnosed, with disease duration under 2 months, and aged 18 to 65 years. Any patient with an uncontrolled infection, another autoimmune disease, pregnancy or lactation was excluded. Diagnoses relied on clinical symptoms, serum thyroxine and TRAb, thyroid ultrasound and orbital computed tomography. For progressor patients, blood was drawn at the first diagnosis of hyperthyroidism, before any ophthalmopathy symptoms had appeared. Ficoll-Paque density gradient centrifugation was used to isolate PBMCs from under 11 ml of fresh peripheral blood. Progressor patients were initially diagnosed with Graves' hyperthyroidism and developed ophthalmopathy during follow-up. Trizol reagent was used to extract total RNA, and RNA quality was then checked on an Agilent 2100 Bioanalyzer. This clonotype occurred many times. Its binding antigen is unknown. No base qualities exist here, and no much larger clone lies one base off it.

The V and J genes are TRBV20-1 and TRBJ2-7, with 12 bases matching TRBD2. What was sequenced was blood. This sequence was found in a woman aged 25 to 39 with Graves' hyperthyroidism that later progressed to Graves' ophthalmopathy. The nucleotides read TGCAGTGCTATCGGGACTAGCGGGTCCAGCTCCTACGAGCAGTACTTC. Its protein is CSAIGTSGSSSYEQYF.